This T cell receptor (beta chain) was recovered during a study of identical twins. TCRdb used MiXCR to reprocess the 5' RACE reads, holding one entry per CDR3 protein. Here the sample spans about 570,000 distinct CDR3 sequences, around a tenth being singletons. In its sample, this clonotype was seen a few times. This sample was shared with a second study, whose subject was yellow fever vaccine responses in identical twins. That paper states: Twins' vaccine T cell response reportedly gave the appearance of partial convergence and partial personalization.

Sequencing was performed on PBMCs. The sequence was obtained from a woman in her late teens or twenties in good health.

CDR3 DNA sequence: TGTGCCAGCAGCTGGTGGGACTTCTCCTACGAGCAGTACTTC. Translation gives CASSWWDFSYEQYF. V usage is TRBV7-8 and J usage is TRBJ2-7; D possibly corresponds to TRBD2 (6 bases). V lost 4 bases to trimming and J lost 0 bases, with 10 bases between them. Germline loops: CDR1 SGHVS, CDR2 FQNEAQ. The CDR3 spans 14 residues.